A single sample is the source of the 27 T cell receptor beta chains below, sequenced in a study of Ad26.COV2.S vaccination and SARS-CoV-2 variants. Treatment indicated: some 20 received Ad26.COV2.S at low or high dose, single or two shots; roughly five received placebo; per-sample allocation not given. Day 63 after the first injection of vaccine or placebo was the sampling time. Clones were sequenced by immunoSEQ multiplex PCR, and TCRdb holds only the in-frame ones, with some missing. The data show about 680,000 clones, about 90% seen once. Source: peripheral blood, taken in a trial of Ad26.COV2.S vaccine versus placebo. These receptors all come from a person aged 18 to 59 who received the Ad26.COV2.S COVID-19 vaccine or a placebo.

The count of this clone is one. The chain employs TRBV12-3 or TRBV12-4 and TRBJ2-5; no clear D gene. The CDR3 runs to 12 residues. The germline V and J ends were trimmed by 3 bases and 5 bases, with 7 bases remaining between them. DNA of the CDR3: TGTGCCAGCAGTTTTATTCTGGAGACCCAGTACTTC. Protein sequence: CASSFILETQYF.

The V gene is TRBV10-3, the J gene TRBJ2-1; 9 nucleotides align to TRBD1. J lost 6 bases, V lost 10 bases, and 7 bases had no gene match. CDR3 length: 13 amino acids. The germline V gene has CDR1 ENHRY and CDR2 SYGVKD. This CDR3 is CATRGQGANEQFF. The CDR3 region has the DNA TGTGCCACCAGGGGACAGGGTGCCAATGAGCAGTTCTTC.

This chain joins TRBV7-2 and TRBJ2-1, with 8 bases lining up with TRBD1. The CDR3 length is 16 residues. The ends lost 3 bases at V and 8 bases at J; junction bases unmatched: 12. Germline CDR1 and CDR2: SGHTA and FQGNSA. The CDR3 DNA sequence: TGTGCCAGCAGCTTGTCCCTCCAGGGGGCGCGGGATGAGCAGTTCTTC. This translates into CASSLSLQGARDEQFF. Filled out from reference TRBV7-2 and TRBJ2-1, the complete variable domain reads GAGVSQSPSNKVTEKGKDVELRCDPISGHTALYWYRQSLGQGLEFLIYFQGNSAPDKSGLPSDRFSAERTGGSVSTLTIQRTQQEDSAVYLCASSLSLQGARDEQFFGPGTRLTVL.

The rearrangement joins TRBV4-3 to TRBJ2-1; D may match TRBD1 or TRBD2 (5 bases each). The CDR3 is made up of 19 amino acids. Germline V CDR1 and CDR2: LGHNA, YSLEER. V gave up 1 base and J gave up 0 bases, with 19 bases separating them. CDR3 DNA: TGCGCCAGCAGCCAAGGATTGGGGGTGAACGCCAACTCCTACAATGAGCAGTTCTTC. Translation gives CASSQGLGVNANSYNEQFF.

This chain joins TRBV5-6 and TRBJ2-7; 7 nucleotides align to TRBD1. The CDR3 is 14 residues long. CDR1 and CDR2 from the germline V gene are SGHDT and YYEEEE. V shed 0 bases and J 1 base; nucleotides not matched to a gene: 1. In DNA form, the CDR3 reads TGTGCCAGCAGCTTGGGCAGGGGGTCCTACGAGCAGTACTTC. Protein: CASSLGRGSYEQYF.

Regarding this clone: An end of the junction differs from the germline gene, which may be a read error. The chain joins TRBV7-9 to TRBJ1-2; a weak D match, TRBD1 (6 bases). CDR1 and CDR2 from the germline V gene are SEHNR and FQNEAQ (reference sequence). CDR3 length: 14 amino acids. CDR3 protein: CASGFVGGRVGYTF. As DNA, the CDR3 is TGTGCCAGCGGCTTCGTAGGGGGGCGCGTTGGCTACACCTTC.

This clone was counted a single time. The gene calls are TRBV15 and TRBJ2-3; no clear D gene. V was cut by 2 bases and J by 4 bases, with 13 bases left in between. CDR1 is LNHNV, CDR2 YYDKDF, per germline (reference sequence). The CDR3 runs to 15 residues. The DNA for the CDR3 is TGTGCCACCAGCAGATCAAGAGTGGGCTCAGATACGCAGTATTTT. It specifies CATSRSRVGSDTQYF.

Remarks on this clone: The same CDR3 arises from other DNA sequences in this sample as well. This chain uses TRBV18 with TRBJ2-5; the match to TRBD2 covers 7 bases. Germline lookup yields CDR1 KGHSH and CDR2 LQKENI. This CDR3 spans 13 amino acids. V trimming: 2 bases; J trimming: 4 bases; junction bases outside the gene matches: 1. The CDR3 protein is CASSPWGGETQYF. CDR3 DNA: TGTGCCAGCTCACCATGGGGGGGAGAGACCCAGTACTTC.

The CDR3 DNA follows: TGTGCCAGCCGCGACAGGGAGACTCAGCCCCAGCATTTT. This translates into CASRDRETQPQHF. The chain couples TRBV6-5 to TRBJ1-5; 7 bases line up with TRBD1. The germline CDR1 and CDR2 sequences are MNHEY and SVGAGI. Germline trimming cut 8 bases from V and 6 bases from J; bases unmatched to any gene: 7. The CDR3 is 13 residues long.

The chain uses TRBV7-9 and TRBJ2-7; D possibly corresponds to TRBD1 (5 bases). The V end lost 7 bases, the J end lost 3 bases, and 16 bases lay between the germline ends. The CDR3 runs 14 residues. CDR1 is SEHNR and CDR2 is FQNEAQ in the germline V gene (reference sequence). The CDR3 DNA reads as TGTGCCAGCACCCCAGGAAGGACAATCTACGAGCAGTACTTC. Residues: CASTPGRTIYEQYF.

This chain links TRBV24-1 with TRBJ2-5; 8 bases agree with TRBD1. CDR1 and CDR2 from the germline V gene are KGHDR and SFDVKD. The CDR3 covers 13 residues. The V gene end was trimmed by 2 bases and the J gene end by 5 bases; junction bases not matched to a gene: 0. The CDR3 nucleotides are TGTGCCACCAGTGATTACAGGGGGGAGACCCAGTACTTC. Encoded protein: CATSDYRGETQYF.

The chain couples TRBV11-2 to TRBJ2-1, with 15 bases aligning to TRBD2. Germline-derived CDR1 and CDR2 are SGHAT and FQNNGV. The CDR3 loop spans 19 amino acids. The V gene end was trimmed by 5 bases and the J gene end by 8 bases; junction bases not matched to a gene: 16. CDR3 coding DNA: TGTGCCAGCAGCCGAACACTCCTTGGACTAGCGGGAGGGTTGGATGAGCAGTTCTTC. This translates into CASSRTLLGLAGGLDEQFF.

V gene TRBV12-3 or TRBV12-4 combines with J gene TRBJ1-3; tentative D call: TRBD1 (5 bases). V was pared by 10 bases and J by 11 bases, with 12 bases between. The CDR3 runs 10 residues. CDR3 DNA sequence: TGTGCCACGGCTAAAGGGGCCATATATTTT. This translates into CATAKGAIYF.

V is TRBV7-9 and J is TRBJ2-2; 7 bases fit TRBD1. Germline CDR1 SEHNR, CDR2 FQNEAQ (reference sequence). The length of the CDR3 is 16 residues. Trimming at V came to 6 bases and at J to 1 base, leaving 8 bases not matched to a gene. Here the CDR3 DNA reads TGTGCCAGCAGTTTCGCAGGGGGACAGAACACCGGGGAGCTGTTTTTT. This sequence encodes CASSFAGGQNTGELFF.

This chain connects TRBV6-5 to TRBJ2-7; the match to TRBD2 covers 9 bases. This CDR3 region has 14 residues. Trimming took 7 bases from V and 4 from J; bases not matched to a gene: 8. The germline gives CDR1 MNHEY, CDR2 SVGAGI. For the CDR3, the DNA is TGTGCCAGCATGGAGACTAGCGGAACTTACGAGCAGTACTTC. Translated: CASMETSGTYEQYF.

V is TRBV5-6 and J is TRBJ2-1; D is ambiguous. The CDR3 consists of 14 residues. V lost 3 bases and J lost 7, with 14 bases in between. Germline loops: CDR1 SGHDT, CDR2 YYEEEE. CDR3 sequence: CASSSGGRLNEQFF. The CDR3 bases are TGTGCCAGCAGCTCCGGCGGTAGACTGAATGAGCAGTTCTTC.

J is TRBJ1-6 and V is TRBV6-5, with D uncertain. The CDR3 sequence is 14 residues long. Trimming took off 7 bases at V and 7 bases at J, with 14 bases between the two ends. Germline V CDR1 and CDR2: MNHEY, SVGAGI. The CDR3 is CASTPTDKNSPLHF. CDR3 sequence (DNA): TGTGCCAGCACCCCCACAGACAAAAATTCACCCCTCCACTTT.

This clone appeared a few times. V and J are TRBV6-5 and TRBJ2-5, with D maybe TRBD2 (5 bases). Germline assignment: CDR1 MNHEY and CDR2 SVGAGI. The CDR3 is 13 amino acids. Trimming cost V 8 bases and J 3 bases, with 13 bases left between them. The CDR3: CASARGKKETQYF. CDR3 coding DNA: TGTGCCAGCGCCCGGGGAAAAAAAGAGACCCAGTACTTC.

The chain recombines TRBV6-5 with TRBJ2-3; 12 bases are shared with TRBD2. With 7 bases clipped from V and 5 bases from J, the junction kept 4 bases outside the gene matches. The germline CDR1 and CDR2 sequences are MNHEY and SVGAGI. This CDR3 spans 14 amino acids. CDR3 amino acids: CASKLTSGGDTQYF. Here the CDR3 DNA reads TGTGCCAGCAAACTGACTAGCGGGGGAGATACGCAGTATTTT.

CDR3 region: CASSIRETQYF. The CDR3 nucleotides read TGTGCCAGCAGCATAAGAGAGACCCAGTACTTC. This chain uses TRBV7-8 with TRBJ2-5; D gene unclear. Germline-derived CDR1 and CDR2 are SGHVS and FQNEAQ. The ends were cut back, 5 bases at V and 4 bases at J, with 5 bases in the middle. This CDR3 region has 11 residues.

This clone came up once. The chain is built from TRBV6-5 and TRBJ1-5; unclear D gene. The germline V gene has CDR1 MNHEY and CDR2 SVGAGI. The germline V and J ends were trimmed by 7 bases and 2 bases, with 6 bases remaining between them. CDR3 length equals 12 residues. For the CDR3, the DNA is TGTGCCAGCACCAGAGGCAATCAGCCCCAGCATTTT. Translating it yields CASTRGNQPQHF.

The chain is built from TRBV5-4 and TRBJ2-1; TRBD1 aligns across 7 bases. Per the germline V gene, CDR1 is SGHNT and CDR2 is YYREEE (reference sequence). This CDR3 has 11 residues. Trimming removed 5 bases from V and 7 bases from J; junction bases left unmatched: 0. CDR3 amino acids: CASRGQNEQFF. CDR3 DNA: TGTGCCAGCAGGGGACAGAATGAGCAGTTCTTC.

The chain has TRBV18 and TRBJ2-6; D uncertain. Germline V gives CDR1 KGHSH, CDR2 LQKENI. The CDR3 runs 16 residues. V was shortened by 3 bases and J by 0 bases, with 9 bases between the two germline ends. CDR3 sequence reads: CASSPTEGSGANVLTF. The CDR3 DNA reads as TGTGCCAGCTCACCTACGGAAGGCTCTGGGGCCAACGTCCTGACTTTC.

The V and J genes are TRBV5-5 and TRBJ2-2; the match to TRBD2 covers 7 bases. CDR1 SGHKS and CDR2 YYEKEE come from the germline V gene (reference sequence). The CDR3 length is 16 residues. V shed 1 base and J 1 base; nucleotides not matched to a gene: 4. The CDR3 sequence: CASSLKAGVNTGELFF. In DNA, the CDR3 is TGTGCCAGCAGCTTGAAGGCGGGGGTGAACACCGGGGAGCTGTTTTTT.

V and J are TRBV4-3 and TRBJ1-3; no clear D gene. Looked up from germline, CDR1 is LGHNA and CDR2 is YSLEER. This CDR3 is 15 amino acids long. With 1 base removed from V and 0 bases from J, the gap between germline ends came to 7 bases. The CDR3 nucleotides are TGCGCCAGCAGCCAAGTCGGCAGCTCTGGAAACACCATATATTTT. Residues: CASSQVGSSGNTIYF.

The J gene is TRBJ1-2, the V gene TRBV4-2, with a tentative D call TRBD1 (5 bases). The CDR3 sequence is 16 residues long. Looked up from germline, CDR1 is LGHNA and CDR2 is YNFKEQ. V lost 0 bases to trimming and J lost 4 bases, with 15 bases between them. The DNA for the CDR3 is TGTGCCAGCAGCCAAGATCAGGGCCGGGGGTCCTATGGCTACACCTTC. Translation gives CASSQDQGRGSYGYTF.

The J gene is TRBJ2-2, the V gene TRBV25-1, with D possibly TRBD1 on 6 matching bases. The CDR3 sequence is 12 residues long. CDR1 and CDR2 from the germline V gene are MGHDK and SYGVNS. Between the trimmed V and J ends, which lost 5 bases and 6 bases, there was a span of 7 bases. CDR3 sequence (DNA): TGTGCCAGCAGTTACAGGGCCGGGGAGCTGTTTTTT. This encodes CASSYRAGELFF.